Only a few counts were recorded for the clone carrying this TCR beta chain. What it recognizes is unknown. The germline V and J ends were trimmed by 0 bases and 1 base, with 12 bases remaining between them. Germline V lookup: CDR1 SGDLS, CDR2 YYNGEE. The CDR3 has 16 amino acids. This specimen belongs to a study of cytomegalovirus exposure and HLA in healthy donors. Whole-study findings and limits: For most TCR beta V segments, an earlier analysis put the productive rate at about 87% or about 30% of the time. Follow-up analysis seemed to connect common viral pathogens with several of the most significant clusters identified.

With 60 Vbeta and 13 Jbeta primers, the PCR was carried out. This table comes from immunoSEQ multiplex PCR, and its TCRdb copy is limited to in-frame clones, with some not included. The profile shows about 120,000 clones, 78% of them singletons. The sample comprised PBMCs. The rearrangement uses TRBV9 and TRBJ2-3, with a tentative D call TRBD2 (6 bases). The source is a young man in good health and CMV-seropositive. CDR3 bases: TGTGCCAGCAGCGTAGCTGGAGGGCTTGGCACAGATACGCAGTATTTT. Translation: CASSVAGGLGTDTQYF.